This is a list of T cell receptor beta chains from one sample in a study of radiotherapy plus CTLA-4 blockade in lung cancer. Repertoires were generated with immunoSEQ multiplex PCR, while TCRdb's copy carries only in-frame clones and drops some. Of under 100,000 clones in the sample, about four fifths were seen once. The sequencing used peripheral blood, collected from a patient treated with radiotherapy plus ipilimumab. The source of these receptors is a human donor with non-small cell lung cancer that progressed on radiotherapy plus ipilimumab. Each CDR3 is given with its conserved first and last residue. The D gene is left open where the match is weak. Clone size appears in some rows only: once, few, many, or a class for an expanded clone.

D gene | clone size | CDR3 length | J gene | V gene | CDR3 DNA | CDR3 protein
NA | NA | 16 | TRBJ2-7 | TRBV11-1 | TGTGCCAGCAGCTTACAGGACCGAGGCACGAAGTACGAGCAGTACTTC | CASSLQDRGTKYEQYF
NA | NA | 16 | TRBJ2-3 | TRBV5-1 | TGCGCCAGCAGCTTGGGGGGCCGGGACGGCAGACGTACGCAGTATTTT | CASSLGGRDGRRTQYF
TRBD2 | NA | 13 | TRBJ2-1 | TRBV2 | TGTGCCAGCAGTATTTTGACTAGCCATGAGCAGTTCTTC | CASSILTSHEQFF
NA | NA | 15 | TRBJ2-1 | TRBV5-1 | TGCGCCAGCAGCTTGGCCGGATCTAGAGGGGATGAGCAGTTCTTC | CASSLAGSRGDEQFF
TRBD2 | few | 16 | TRBJ2-1 | TRBV5-4 | TGTGCCAGCAGCCATGCGGGGGGCAGTTCCTACAATGAGCAGTTCTTC | CASSHAGGSSYNEQFF
TRBD1 | NA | 14 | TRBJ1-6 | TRBV6-5 | TGTGCCAGCAGAGACGGGACAGGGTACTCACCCCTCCACTTT | CASRDGTGYSPLHF
NA | once | 14 | TRBJ2-2 | TRBV7-3 | TGTGCCAGCAGCCTTGGGGGGAACACCGGGGAGCTGTTTTTT | CASSLGGNTGELFF
NA | NA | 18 | TRBJ2-7 | TRBV18 | TGTGCCAGCTCACCTAGCAGGGTCCAGCGGACGAGCTCCTACGAGCAGTACTTC | CASSPSRVQRTSSYEQYF
NA | NA | 16 | TRBJ1-3 | TRBV4-3 | TGCGCCAGCAGCCAAGATTTGGGGGACTCCGGAAACACCATATATTTT | CASSQDLGDSGNTIYF
TRBD1 | NA | 18 | TRBJ1-2 | TRBV25-1 | TGTGCCAGCAGGGGACTGAACAGGGGTGGAGAAGGTGGCTATGGCTACACCTTC | CASRGLNRGGEGGYGYTF
NA | NA | 16 | TRBJ2-6 | TRBV6-5 | TGTGCCAGCAGTTACACCCTTCTATCTGGGGCCAACGTCCTGACTTTC | CASSYTLLSGANVLTF
NA | NA | 14 | TRBJ2-7 | TRBV2 | TGTGCCAGCAGTTTACCCGACTGGATTCGGGAGCAGTACTTC | CASSLPDWIREQYF
TRBD1 | NA | 13 | TRBJ2-5 | TRBV7-2 | TGTGCCAGCAGCGCAGGGGGCCGTGAGACCCAGTACTTC | CASSAGGRETQYF
NA | once | 15 | TRBJ2-7 | TRBV6-5 | TGTGCCAGCAGTAAAAGGCCTGGGACACCCCTCGAGCAGTACTTC | CASSKRPGTPLEQYF
NA | NA | 14 | TRBJ1-1 | TRBV15 | TGTGCCACCAGCCTAGACCCCCGGGACACTGAAGCTTTCTTT | CATSLDPRDTEAFF
NA | few | 14 | TRBJ1-3 | TRBV7-9 | TGTGCCTCCCGGGTTATGGGTTCTGGAAACACCATATATTTT | CASRVMGSGNTIYF
TRBD2 | NA | 16 | TRBJ2-5 | TRBV4-1 | TGCGCCAGCAGCCAGAGACTAGCGGGGGAGCAAGAGACCCAGTACTTC | CASSQRLAGEQETQYF
NA | once | 14 | TRBJ1-2 | TRBV11-2 | TGTGCCAGCAGCTTAGAAGGTCTTGACTATGGCTACACCTTC | CASSLEGLDYGYTF
NA | once | 13 | TRBJ1-5 | TRBV10-1 | TGCGCCAGCTGTTACAGTAGCAATCAGCCCCAGCATTTT | CASCYSSNQPQHF
TRBD2 | few | 13 | TRBJ2-7 | TRBV30 | TGTGCCTGGAGTGTTAGCGGGGGGGCCGAACAGTACTTC | CAWSVSGGAEQYF
TRBD1 | NA | 17 | TRBJ1-6 | TRBV18 | TGTGCCAGCTCACCTCTGAGACAGGGAGAAAATAATTCACCCCTCCACTTT | CASSPLRQGENNSPLHF
NA | NA | 14 | TRBJ1-1 | TRBV28 | TGTGCCAGCAGTTTATTGCGGATGAACACTGAAGCTTTCTTT | CASSLLRMNTEAFF
NA | NA | 14 | TRBJ1-2 | TRBV6-5 | TGTGCCAGCAGCCAACCAGGGTTTGGCTATGGCTACACCTTC | CASSQPGFGYGYTF
TRBD1 | NA | 16 | TRBJ1-4 | TRBV7-9 | TGTGCCAGCAGCCCACCGGGACAGGGGAGGTATGAAAAACTGTTTTTT | CASSPPGQGRYEKLFF
TRBD1 | NA | 17 | TRBJ1-3 | TRBV5-1 | TGCGCCAGCAGCCCGACGACAGGGGGGAGCTCTGGAAACACCATATATTTT | CASSPTTGGSSGNTIYF
NA | once | 14 | TRBJ2-7 | TRBV19 | TGTGCCAGTAGTATCGGTGCAGTTAACCACGAGCAGTACTTC | CASSIGAVNHEQYF
TRBD1 | NA | 13 | TRBJ2-1 | TRBV30 | TGTGCCTGGAAAGGGACAGTGTACAATGAGCAGTTCTTC | CAWKGTVYNEQFF
TRBD1 | few | 14 | TRBJ2-5 | TRBV29-1 | TGCAGCGCATCTCCGGGACAGGGGCTGGAGACCCAGTACTTC | CSASPGQGLETQYF
NA | NA | 11 | TRBJ2-3 | TRBV7-2 | TGTGCCAGCAGCTTCACAGATACGCAGTATTTT | CASSFTDTQYF
NA | NA | 14 | TRBJ1-2 | TRBV19 | TGTGCCAGCGCTCAGGGGTTCGTTTCCTATGGCTACACCTTC | CASAQGFVSYGYTF
TRBD2 | NA | 15 | TRBJ2-5 | TRBV28 | TGTGCCAGCAGTAGGGGACTAGCGGGAACAGAGACCCAGTACTTC | CASSRGLAGTETQYF
NA | NA | 15 | TRBJ1-2 | TRBV2 | TGTGCCAGCAGCGCTGCCGGAGCCTCAGGCTATGGCTACACCTTC | CASSAAGASGYGYTF
NA | NA | 14 | TRBJ2-5 | TRBV10-3 | TGTGCCATCCGGACAGGGCAGGGAGGGGAGACCCAGTACTTC | CAIRTGQGGETQYF
TRBD1 | NA | 14 | TRBJ1-1 | TRBV10-1 | TGCGCCAGCCTCTCGACAGGGCTGGTCACTGAAGCTTTCTTT | CASLSTGLVTEAFF
NA | NA | 12 | TRBJ2-2 | TRBV29-1 | TGCAGCGTAAATGTCGGCTCCGGGGAGCTGTTTTTT | CSVNVGSGELFF
TRBD1 | NA | 13 | TRBJ1-5 | TRBV10-3 | TGTGCCATCGGGGACAGAAGCAATCAGCCCCAGCATTTT | CAIGDRSNQPQHF
TRBD1 | NA | 16 | TRBJ1-1 | TRBV4-2 | TGTGCCAGCAGCCAAGAGGGCAGGGGGTCGGGCACTGAAGCTTTCTTT | CASSQEGRGSGTEAFF
NA | NA | 15 | TRBJ1-2 | TRBV18 | TGTGCCAGCTCAGCGGGGACGGAAGCTAACTATGGCTACACCTTC | CASSAGTEANYGYTF
NA | NA | 14 | TRBJ1-5 | TRBV10-3 | TGTGCCATCAGTGGTGGGACTAGCAATCAGCCCCAGCATTTT | CAISGGTSNQPQHF
NA | NA | 18 | TRBJ2-6 | TRBV14 | TGTGCCAGCAGCCGCCAAATCCCCCGCCTCTCTGGGGCCAACGTCCTGACTTTC | CASSRQIPRLSGANVLTF
NA | NA | 14 | TRBJ1-1 | TRBV28 | TGTGCCAGCACCTCAGGTAGGGGCGGCACTGAAGCTTTCTTT | CASTSGRGGTEAFF
NA | NA | 13 | TRBJ1-1 | TRBV6-1 | TGTGCCAGCAGTGGCCGAGGGGGTGGTGAAGCTTTCTTT | CASSGRGGGEAFF
NA | once | 13 | TRBJ1-4 | TRBV5-4 | TGTGCCAGCAGCTTTTCAGATAATGAAAAACTGTTTTTT | CASSFSDNEKLFF
NA | NA | 15 | TRBJ2-3 | TRBV7-9 | TGTGCCAGCAGCTTAGCGGGGGCTAGCACAGATACGCAGTATTTT | CASSLAGASTDTQYF
NA | NA | 15 | TRBJ2-7 | TRBV30 | TGTGCCTGGAGGCCCTACAGGGCCCATTCCTACGAGCAGTACTTC | CAWRPYRAHSYEQYF